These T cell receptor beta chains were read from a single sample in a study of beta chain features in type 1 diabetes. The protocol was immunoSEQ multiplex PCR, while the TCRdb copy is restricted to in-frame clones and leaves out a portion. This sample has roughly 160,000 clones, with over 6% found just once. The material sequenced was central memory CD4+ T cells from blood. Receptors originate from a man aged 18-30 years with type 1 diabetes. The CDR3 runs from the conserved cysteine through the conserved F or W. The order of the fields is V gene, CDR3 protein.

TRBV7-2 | CASSLGAGHYEQYF
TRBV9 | CASSSRQGASAYYNEQFF
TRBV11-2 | CASSAIRVAYEQYF
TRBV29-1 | CSVLPITTSGTYNEQFF
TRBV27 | CASSGQGGYEQYF
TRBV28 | CASGVGGTGNTIYF
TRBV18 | CASSPIGERNEQFF
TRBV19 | CASSLVDGIQYF
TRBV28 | CASTGVGASYEQYF
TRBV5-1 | CASSSSGVSTDTQYF
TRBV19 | CASSKPSDNEQFF
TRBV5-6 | CASSHSLKGARYTF
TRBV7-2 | CASSLESESGYTF
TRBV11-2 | CASSLIGISTEAFF
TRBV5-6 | CASTRTGYGYTF
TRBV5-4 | CASSLQGAAETQYF
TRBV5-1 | CASSPDRGNTGELFF
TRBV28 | CASSFPWRVGQETQYF
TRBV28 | CASIPPTGSQTQYF
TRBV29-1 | CSIREVRSGANVLTF
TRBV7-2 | CASSLDGQTSREQYF
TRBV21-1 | CASSDGNRQAKNSPLHF
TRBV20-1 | CSAQWERAFF
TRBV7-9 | CASRYTGGYQEDTQYF
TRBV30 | CAWSVGGWGYGYTF
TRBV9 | CASSVAPGLAGEQYF
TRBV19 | CASSTPGQGPWYQETQYF
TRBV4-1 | CASSSDRESIQYF
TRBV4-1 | CASSRSYSRESGEQFF
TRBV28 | CASSSMSIQPQHF
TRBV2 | CASSEPGGVTRGQPQHF
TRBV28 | CASRPDFGGRNEQFF
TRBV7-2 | CASNPYLTDTQYF
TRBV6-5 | CASSYGIGGWPDTQYF
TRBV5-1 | CASSLRGGIWGSMNTEAFF
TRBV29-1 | CSVGQGYGYTF
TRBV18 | CASSPRRGQETQYF
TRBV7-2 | CASRSGLAGFGEQFF
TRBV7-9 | CASSLADRDGYTF
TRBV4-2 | CASSQGGDSYNEQFF
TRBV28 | CASSELGSPTDTQYF
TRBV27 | CASSSPSYRGIEGDTQYF